What follows are 3 T cell receptor beta chains derived from one specimen sequenced in a study of OX40 agonist ivuxolimab in advanced cancers. Here immunoSEQ multiplex PCR was the method, and the copy in TCRdb shows in-frame clones only, minus some. The data show about 78,000 clones, roughly 92% seen once. The sequencing used CD4+ or CD8+ T cells sorted from blood, collected in a trial of the OX40 agonist ivuxolimab. The receptor source for this set is an adult with an advanced solid tumor such as melanoma, head and neck, liver or kidney cancer.

This rearrangement joins TRBV5-5 to TRBJ2-5, with D tentatively TRBD2 (6 bases). V was clipped by 7 bases and J by 3 bases, with 13 bases between them. The CDR3 is 13 residues long. Per germline, CDR1 SGHKS and CDR2 YYEKEE (reference sequence). CDR3 region: CASSLTGEETQYF. The CDR3 nucleotides read TGTGCCAGCTCCTTGACGGGAGAAGAGACCCAGTACTTC.

This rearrangement joins TRBV5-1 to TRBJ2-4; 11 bases map to TRBD1. V trimming: 4 bases; J trimming: 6 bases; junction bases outside the gene matches: 3. Germline loops: CDR1 SGHRS, CDR2 YFSETQ. CDR3 length: 14 residues. CDR3 in amino acids: CASSPGTGGNIQYF. The DNA for the CDR3 is TGCGCCAGCAGCCCCGGGACAGGGGGAAACATTCAGTACTTC.

The CDR3 region is CASSVGRLKNTIYF. The CDR3 region has the DNA TGTGCCAGCAGCGTGGGACGCTTAAAAAACACCATATATTTT. This chain connects TRBV9 to TRBJ1-3; possibly TRBD1 for D (5 bases). V lost 2 bases and J lost 6, with 12 bases in between. CDR1 and CDR2 from the germline V gene are SGDLS and YYNGEE. CDR3 length: 14 amino acids.